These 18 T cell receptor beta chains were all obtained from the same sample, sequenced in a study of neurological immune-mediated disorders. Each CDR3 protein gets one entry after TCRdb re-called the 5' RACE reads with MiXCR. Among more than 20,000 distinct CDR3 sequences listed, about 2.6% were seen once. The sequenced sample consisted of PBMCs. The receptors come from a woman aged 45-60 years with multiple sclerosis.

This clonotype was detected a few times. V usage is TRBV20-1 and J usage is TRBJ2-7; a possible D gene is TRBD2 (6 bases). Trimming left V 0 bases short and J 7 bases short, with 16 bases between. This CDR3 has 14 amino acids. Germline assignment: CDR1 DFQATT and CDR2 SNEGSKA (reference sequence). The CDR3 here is CSARDLSGRGEQYF. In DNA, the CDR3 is TGCAGTGCTAGAGACCTTAGCGGCCGGGGGGAGCAGTACTTC.

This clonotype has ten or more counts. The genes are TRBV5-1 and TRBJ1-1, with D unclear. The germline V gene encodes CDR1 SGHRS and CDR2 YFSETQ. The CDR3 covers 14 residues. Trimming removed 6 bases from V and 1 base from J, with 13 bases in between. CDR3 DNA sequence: TGCGCCAGCACCGTGACGGGATCGAACACTGAAGCTTTCTTT. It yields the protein CASTVTGSNTEAFF.

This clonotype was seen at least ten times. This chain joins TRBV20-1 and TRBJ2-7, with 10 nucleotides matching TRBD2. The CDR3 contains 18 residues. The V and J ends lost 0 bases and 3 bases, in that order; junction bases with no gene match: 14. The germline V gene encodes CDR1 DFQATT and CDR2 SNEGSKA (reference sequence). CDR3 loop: CSARDWASGGSLHYEQYF. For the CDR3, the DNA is TGCAGTGCTAGAGATTGGGCTAGCGGGGGATCCCTCCACTACGAGCAGTACTTC.

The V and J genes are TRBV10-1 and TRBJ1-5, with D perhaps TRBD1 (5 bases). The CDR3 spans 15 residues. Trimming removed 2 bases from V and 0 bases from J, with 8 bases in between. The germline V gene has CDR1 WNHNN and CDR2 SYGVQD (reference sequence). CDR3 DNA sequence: TGCGCCAGCAGTGAGACAGGTCTTAGCAATCAGCCCCAGCATTTT. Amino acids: CASSETGLSNQPQHF.

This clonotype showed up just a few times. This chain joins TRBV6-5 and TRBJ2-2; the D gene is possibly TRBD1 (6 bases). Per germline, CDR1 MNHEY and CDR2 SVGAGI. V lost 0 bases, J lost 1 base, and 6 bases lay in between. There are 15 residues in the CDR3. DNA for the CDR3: TGTGCCAGCAGTTACTCGACAGGGAACACCGGGGAGCTGTTTTTT. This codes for CASSYSTGNTGELFF.

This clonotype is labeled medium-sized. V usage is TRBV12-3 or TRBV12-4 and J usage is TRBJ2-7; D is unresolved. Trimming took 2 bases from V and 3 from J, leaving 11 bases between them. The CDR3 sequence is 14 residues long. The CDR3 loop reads CASSLNGDYYEQYF. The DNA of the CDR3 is TGTGCCAGCAGTTTAAATGGGGATTACTACGAGCAGTACTTC.

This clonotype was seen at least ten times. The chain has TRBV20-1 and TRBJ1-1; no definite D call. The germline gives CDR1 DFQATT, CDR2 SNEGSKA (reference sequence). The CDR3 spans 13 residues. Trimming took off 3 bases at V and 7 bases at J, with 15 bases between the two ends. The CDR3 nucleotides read TGCAGTGCTAGCCCGAGGGTAAGAGGTGAAGCTTTCTTT. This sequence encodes CSASPRVRGEAFF.

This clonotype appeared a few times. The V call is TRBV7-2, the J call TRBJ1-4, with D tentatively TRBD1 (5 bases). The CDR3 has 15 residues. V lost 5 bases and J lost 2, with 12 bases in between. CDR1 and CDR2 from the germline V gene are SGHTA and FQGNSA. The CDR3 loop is CASSTTGTTNEKLFF. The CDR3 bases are TGTGCCAGCAGCACGACCGGGACGACTAATGAAAAACTGTTTTTT.

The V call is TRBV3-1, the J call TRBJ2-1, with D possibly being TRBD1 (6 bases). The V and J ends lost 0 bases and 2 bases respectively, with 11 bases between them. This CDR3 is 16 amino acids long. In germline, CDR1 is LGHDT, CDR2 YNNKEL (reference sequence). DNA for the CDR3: TGTGCCAGCAGCCAAGAAAGGGGGTCCCCCTACAATGAGCAGTTCTTC. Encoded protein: CASSQERGSPYNEQFF.

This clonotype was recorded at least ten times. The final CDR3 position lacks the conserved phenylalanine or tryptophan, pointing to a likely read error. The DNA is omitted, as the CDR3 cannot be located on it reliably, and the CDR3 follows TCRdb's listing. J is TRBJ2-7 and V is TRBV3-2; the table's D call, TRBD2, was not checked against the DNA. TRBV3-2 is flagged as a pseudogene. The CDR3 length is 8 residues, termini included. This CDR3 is CASSGGRL.

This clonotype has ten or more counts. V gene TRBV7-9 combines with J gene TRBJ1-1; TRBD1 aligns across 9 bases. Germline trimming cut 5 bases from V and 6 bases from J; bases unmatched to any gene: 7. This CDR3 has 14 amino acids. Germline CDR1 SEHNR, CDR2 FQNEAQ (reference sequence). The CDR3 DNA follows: TGTGCCAGCAGCCTCGGGACAGGGAATCCTGAAGCTTTCTTT. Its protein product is CASSLGTGNPEAFF.

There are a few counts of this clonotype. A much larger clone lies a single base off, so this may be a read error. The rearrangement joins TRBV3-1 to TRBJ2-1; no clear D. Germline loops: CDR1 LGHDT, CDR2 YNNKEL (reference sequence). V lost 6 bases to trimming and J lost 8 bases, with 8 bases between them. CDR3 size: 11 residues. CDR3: CASRRDHEQFF. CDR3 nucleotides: TGTGCCAGCAGACGAGACCATGAGCAGTTCTTC.

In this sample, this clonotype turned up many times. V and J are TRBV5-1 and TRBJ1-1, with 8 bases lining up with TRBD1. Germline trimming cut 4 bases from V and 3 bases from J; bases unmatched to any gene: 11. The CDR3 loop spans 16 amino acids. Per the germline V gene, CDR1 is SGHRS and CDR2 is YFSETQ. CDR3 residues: CASSAGQGVDYTEAFF. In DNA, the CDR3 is TGCGCCAGCAGCGCCGGACAGGGTGTGGACTACACTGAAGCTTTCTTT.

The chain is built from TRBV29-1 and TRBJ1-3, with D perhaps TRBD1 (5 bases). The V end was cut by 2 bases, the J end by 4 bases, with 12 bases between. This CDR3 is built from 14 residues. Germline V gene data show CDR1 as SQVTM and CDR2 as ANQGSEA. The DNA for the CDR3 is TGCAGCGTTGAAAAAGGGACGGCAGGAAACACCATATATTTT. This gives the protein CSVEKGTAGNTIYF.

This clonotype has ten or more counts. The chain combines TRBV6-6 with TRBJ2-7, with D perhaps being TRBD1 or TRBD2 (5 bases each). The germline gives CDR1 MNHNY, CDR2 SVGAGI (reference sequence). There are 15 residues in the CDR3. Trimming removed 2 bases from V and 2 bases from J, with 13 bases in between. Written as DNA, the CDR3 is TGTGCCAGCAGTTACACAGGTGGGGGAACCTACGAGCAGTACTTC. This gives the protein CASSYTGGGTYEQYF.

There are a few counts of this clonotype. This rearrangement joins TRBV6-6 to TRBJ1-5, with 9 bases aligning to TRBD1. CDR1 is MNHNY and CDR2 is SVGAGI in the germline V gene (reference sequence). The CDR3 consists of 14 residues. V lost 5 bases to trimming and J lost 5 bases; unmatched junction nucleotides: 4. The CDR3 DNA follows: TGTGCCAGCAGTCCGGGACAGGGACATCAGCCCCAGCATTTT. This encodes CASSPGQGHQPQHF.

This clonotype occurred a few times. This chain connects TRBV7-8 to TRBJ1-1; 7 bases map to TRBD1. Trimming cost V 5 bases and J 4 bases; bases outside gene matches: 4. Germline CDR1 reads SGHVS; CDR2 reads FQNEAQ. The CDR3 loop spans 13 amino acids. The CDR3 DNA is TGTGCCAGCAGCGGGACAGTAAGCACTGAAGCTTTCTTT. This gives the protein CASSGTVSTEAFF.

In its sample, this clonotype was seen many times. The CDR3: CASSLAKGSYEQYF. CDR3 in DNA: TGCGCCAGCAGCTTGGCCAAGGGGTCCTACGAGCAGTACTTC. The chain uses TRBV5-1 and TRBJ2-7; perhaps TRBD1 as D (5 bases). This CDR3 comprises 14 residues. Looked up from germline, CDR1 is SGHRS and CDR2 is YFSETQ. Trimming left V 0 bases short and J 1 base short, with 8 bases between.